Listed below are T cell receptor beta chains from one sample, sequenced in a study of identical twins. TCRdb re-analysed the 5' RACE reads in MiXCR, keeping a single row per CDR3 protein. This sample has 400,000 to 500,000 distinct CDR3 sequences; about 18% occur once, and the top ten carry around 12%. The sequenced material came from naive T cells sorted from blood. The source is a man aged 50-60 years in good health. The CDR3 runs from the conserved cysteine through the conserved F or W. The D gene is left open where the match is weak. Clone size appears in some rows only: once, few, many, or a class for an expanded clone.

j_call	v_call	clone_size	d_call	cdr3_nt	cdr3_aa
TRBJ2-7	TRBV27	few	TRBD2	TGTGCCAGCAGCCCTTTCGTTAGCGGGGGAAACTACGAGCAGTACTTC	CASSPFVSGGNYEQYF
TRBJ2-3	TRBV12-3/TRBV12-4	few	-	TGTGCCAGCAGTCCAGGGGCCCGGAGCACAGATACGCAGTATTTT	CASSPGARSTDTQYF
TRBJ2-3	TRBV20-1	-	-	TGCAGTGGCAGGGGGGGGCAAGTTACGCAGTATTTT	CSGRGGQVTQYF
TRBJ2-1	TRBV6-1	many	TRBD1	TGTGCCAGCAGGGGGGACAGAAAAAACCTCGATGAGCAGTTCTTC	CASRGDRKNLDEQFF
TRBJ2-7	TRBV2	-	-	TGTGCCAGCAGTGTTATGAGGACCGACGAGCAGTACTTC	CASSVMRTDEQYF
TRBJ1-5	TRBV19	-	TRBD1	TGTGCCAGCCAGACAGGGGCCTATAGCAATCAGCCCCAGCATTTT	CASQTGAYSNQPQHF
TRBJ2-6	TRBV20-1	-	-	TGCAGTGCTAGACCGGATAACCTTATCCCTGGGGCCAACGTCCTGACTTTC	CSARPDNLIPGANVLTF
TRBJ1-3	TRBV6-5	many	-	TGTGCCAGCAGCCTCGGTGACACCATATATTTT	CASSLGDTIYF
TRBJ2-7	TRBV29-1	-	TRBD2	TGCAGCGTTGAAGCGGGAGGGAAGGAGCAGTACTTC	CSVEAGGKEQYF
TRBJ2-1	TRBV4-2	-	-	TGTGCCAGCAGCCAAGAGGTTTTGAGGGGGGGTTACAATGAGCAGTTCTTC	CASSQEVLRGGYNEQFF
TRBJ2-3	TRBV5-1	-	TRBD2	TGCGCCAGCAGCTTGAGCGGGATCGGCACAGATACGCAGTATTTT	CASSLSGIGTDTQYF
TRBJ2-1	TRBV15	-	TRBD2	TGTGCCACCAGCAGTCCCCTCGCGCCGGGACTAGAAATCAATGAGCAGTTCTTC	CATSSPLAPGLEINEQFF
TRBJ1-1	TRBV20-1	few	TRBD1	TGCAGTGCTAGAGAAAGGACAGGGTTGAACACTGAAGCTTTCTTT	CSARERTGLNTEAFF
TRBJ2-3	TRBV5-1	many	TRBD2	TGCGCCAGCAGCCTAGCGGGGGGGCGTACAGATACGCAGTATTTT	CASSLAGGRTDTQYF
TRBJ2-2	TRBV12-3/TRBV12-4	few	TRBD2	TGTGCCAGCAGTTTAGCGGAGCGGGATCACACCGGGGAGCTGTTTTTT	CASSLAERDHTGELFF
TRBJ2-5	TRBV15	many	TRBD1	TGTGCCACCAGCAGCTGGGGACAGGCGATCCAAGAGACCCAGTACTTC	CATSSWGQAIQETQYF
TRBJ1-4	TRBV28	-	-	TGTGCCAGCAGCCCTGCCAAGGGTGTAACTAATGAAAAACTGTTTTTT	CASSPAKGVTNEKLFF
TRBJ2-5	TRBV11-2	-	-	TGTGCCAGCAGCTTAGGAGTCGCGGAGACCCAGTACTTC	CASSLGVAETQYF
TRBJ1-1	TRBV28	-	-	TGTGCCAGCGGCCTAACCTACTCTGAAGCTTTCTTT	CASGLTYSEAFF
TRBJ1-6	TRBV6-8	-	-	TGTGCCAGCACTGCCGGGGCACCCCTCCACTTT	CASTAGAPLHF
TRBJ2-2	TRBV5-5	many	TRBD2	TGTGCCAGCAGCTTGAGGAGCGGGAGACCAGCCGGGGAGCTGTTTTTT	CASSLRSGRPAGELFF
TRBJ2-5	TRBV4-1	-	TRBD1	TGCGCCAGCAGCGCGCACGGGACAGCTCAAGAGACCCAGTACTTC	CASSAHGTAQETQYF
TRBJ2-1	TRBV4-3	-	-	TGCGCCAGCAGCCTGCGCGCTGACAATGAGCAGTTCTTC	CASSLRADNEQFF
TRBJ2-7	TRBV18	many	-	TGTGCCAGCGCCACAGACACACCTGCTTCCTACGAGCAGTACTTC	CASATDTPASYEQYF
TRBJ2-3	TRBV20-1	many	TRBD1	TGCAGTGCTAGAGACAACAGGGGGCTGGGAGATACGCAGTATTTT	CSARDNRGLGDTQYF
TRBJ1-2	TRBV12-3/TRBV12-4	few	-	TGTGCCAGCACTCACCAACCGGGCTATGGCTACACCTTC	CASTHQPGYGYTF
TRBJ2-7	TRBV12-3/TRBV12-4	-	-	TGTGCCAGCAGCCATGGACTCTACGAGCAGTACTTC	CASSHGLYEQYF
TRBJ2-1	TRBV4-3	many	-	TGCGCCAGCAGCCAGACCCTGGGCGGGTGGGGCAACAATGAGCAGTTCTTC	CASSQTLGGWGNNEQFF